The 8 T cell receptor beta chains below all came from one sample that was sequenced in a study of control samples from healthy donors and cancer patients. Repertoires were generated with immunoSEQ multiplex PCR, while TCRdb's copy carries only in-frame clones and drops some. Of about 130,000 clones listed, around 92% are singletons. Sequenced sample: PBMCs. The receptors stem from an elderly man with head and neck cancer.

The chain combines TRBV6-1 with TRBJ2-7; TRBD1 agrees at 7 bases. Germline CDR1 reads MNHNS; CDR2 reads SASEGT. This CDR3 is built from 14 residues. V trimming: 2 bases; J trimming: 4 bases; junction bases outside the gene matches: 5. This CDR3 reads CASSEPGQLYEQYF. In DNA, the CDR3 is TGTGCCAGCAGTGAACCGGGACAGCTATACGAGCAGTACTTC.

The chain employs TRBV7-2 and TRBJ2-1; 9 nucleotides align to TRBD2. The CDR3 loop spans 18 amino acids. Germline trimming cut 5 bases from V and 7 bases from J; bases unmatched to any gene: 18. In germline, CDR1 is SGHTA, CDR2 FQGNSA. CDR3 coding DNA: TGTGCCAGCAGCCCGGGAGGTCTAGGCGGGAGGGCCTGGAATGAGCAGTTCTTC. Translated: CASSPGGLGGRAWNEQFF.

The chain links TRBV14 to TRBJ2-3, with 7 positions matching TRBD2. CDR3 length: 16 amino acids. Germline lookup yields CDR1 SGHDN and CDR2 FVKESK. The J segment lost 2 bases and the V segment lost 3 bases, leaving 8 bases of the junction unmatched. Here the CDR3 DNA reads TGTGCCAGCAGCCAGGCGTGGACTAGAGACACAGATACGCAGTATTTT. Translated: CASSQAWTRDTDTQYF. Together with reference TRBV14 and TRBJ2-3, the CDR3 gives the full variable domain: EAGVTQFPSHSVIEKGQTVTLRCDPISGHDNLYWYRRVMGKEIKFLLHFVKESKQDESGMPNNRFLAERTGGTYSTLKVQPAELEDSGVYFCASSQAWTRDTDTQYFGPGTRLTVL.

V is TRBV5-1 and J is TRBJ1-1; 7 nucleotides agree with TRBD1. The V and J ends lost 4 bases and 8 bases, in that order; junction bases with no gene match: 8. CDR1 and CDR2 (germline): SGHRS, YFSETQ. The CDR3 has 13 residues. CDR3 DNA: TGCGCCAGCAGCATAGACAGGGTTTCAGAAGCTTTCTTT. This codes for CASSIDRVSEAFF.

The rearrangement uses TRBV18 and TRBJ2-7, with 7 positions matching TRBD1. The CDR3 totals 15 residues. Germline assignment: CDR1 KGHSH and CDR2 LQKENI. With 3 bases clipped from V and 4 bases from J, the junction kept 9 bases outside the gene matches. CDR3 in amino acids: CASSPSGTVTYEQYF. Here the CDR3 DNA reads TGTGCCAGCTCACCGTCGGGGACAGTGACATACGAGCAGTACTTC.

The rearrangement uses TRBV21-1 and TRBJ1-5; TRBD1 is the table's D call, not checked against the DNA. TRBV21-1 is reported as a pseudogene. There are 17 residues in the CDR3. Here the CDR3 reads CASIPLRQGAINQPQHF. CDR3 nucleotide sequence: TGTGCCAGCATCCCGCTGAGACAGGGGGCGATAAATCAGCCCCAGCATTTT.

This chain links TRBV7-8 with TRBJ1-2; D is unresolved. The V gene lost 5 bases and the J gene lost 0 bases, with 13 bases spanning the gap. The CDR3 spans 15 residues. Germline CDR1 is SGHVS and CDR2 is FQNEAQ. CDR3 loop: CASSRYNSANYGYTF. DNA for the CDR3: TGTGCCAGCAGCCGCTACAACTCGGCTAACTATGGCTACACCTTC.

J is TRBJ1-1 and V is TRBV18, with D possibly being TRBD1 (6 bases). Germline V gene sequence: CDR1 KGHSH, CDR2 LQKENI. The V end was cut by 0 bases, the J end by 5 bases, with 16 bases between. The CDR3 is made up of 16 amino acids. The CDR3 region has the DNA TGTGCCAGCTCACCACCGAGCCGGGGGGCGCGAACTGAAGCTTTCTTT. As protein: CASSPPSRGARTEAFF.